The entry below gives a single TCR beta chain sequence along with its context. TCRdb re-derived calls from the RT-PCR reads in MiXCR, one entry per CDR3 protein. The sample holds some 540,000 distinct CDR3 sequences; under 30% are singletons and the top ten take approximately 3%. The record originates from a study of response to subunit inactivated influenza vaccine. This CDR3 has 13 amino acids. CDR1 is SGDLS, CDR2 YYNGEE, per germline. V gave up 2 bases and J gave up 7 bases; unmatched junction bases: 2. The sample was also linked to a second study, of T cells expressing NK-cell markers. That publication notes: Scientists made TCR beta cDNA using 5'RACE template switching with UMIs. Repertoires of TCR beta were obtained from T cells sorted as CD3+CD56+NKG2C+, CD3+CD56+NKG2C- and CD3+CD56-NKG2C+. One of the eight sequenced donors was seronegative, whereas the other seven were HCMV-seropositive. The study found dominant NKG2C+ clonotypes at about 1.0-7.0% of CD8+ T cells in about six donors. Certain NKG2C+ T cell clones were expanded, and their HCMV specificity remained unclear.

This TCR was sampled from a man over 45 who received an inactivated influenza vaccine. The material sequenced was CD4+ T cells sorted from PBMCs, taken 12 days after vaccination. The chain uses TRBV9 and TRBJ2-7; 11 bases map to TRBD2. The CDR3 coding sequence is TGTGCCAGCAGCGTTAGCGGGAGGGGTGAGCAGTACTTC. Encoded protein: CASSVSGRGEQYF.